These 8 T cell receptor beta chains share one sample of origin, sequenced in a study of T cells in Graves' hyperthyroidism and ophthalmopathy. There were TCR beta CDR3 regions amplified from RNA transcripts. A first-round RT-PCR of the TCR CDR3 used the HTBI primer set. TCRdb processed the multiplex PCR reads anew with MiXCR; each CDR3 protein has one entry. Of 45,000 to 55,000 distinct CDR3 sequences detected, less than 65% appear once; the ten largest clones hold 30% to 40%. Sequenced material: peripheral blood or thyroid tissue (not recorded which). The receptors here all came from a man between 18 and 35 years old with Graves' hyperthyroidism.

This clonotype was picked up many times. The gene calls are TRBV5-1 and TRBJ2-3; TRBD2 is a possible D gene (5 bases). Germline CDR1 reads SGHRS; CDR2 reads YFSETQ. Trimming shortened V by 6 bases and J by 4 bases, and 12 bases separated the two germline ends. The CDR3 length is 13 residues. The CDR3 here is CASNAGSADTQYF. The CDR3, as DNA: TGCGCCAGCAACGCGGGCAGCGCAGATACGCAGTATTTT.

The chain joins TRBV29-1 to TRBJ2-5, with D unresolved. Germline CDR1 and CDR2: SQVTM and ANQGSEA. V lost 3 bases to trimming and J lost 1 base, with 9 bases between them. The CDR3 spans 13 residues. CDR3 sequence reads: CSVEVLVQETQYF. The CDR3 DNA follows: TGCAGCGTTGAGGTTCTCGTCCAAGAGACCCAGTACTTC. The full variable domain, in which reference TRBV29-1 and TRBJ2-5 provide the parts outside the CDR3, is SAVISQKPSRDICQRGTSLTIQCQVDSQVTMMFWYRQQPGQSLTLIATANQGSEATYESGFVIDKFPISRPNLTFSTLTVSNMSPEDSSIYLCSVEVLVQETQYFGPGTRLLVL.

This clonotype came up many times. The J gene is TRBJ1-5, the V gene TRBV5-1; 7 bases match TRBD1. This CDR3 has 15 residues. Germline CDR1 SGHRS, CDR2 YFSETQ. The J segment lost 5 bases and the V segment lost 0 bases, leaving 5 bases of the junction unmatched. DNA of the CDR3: TGCGCCAGCAGCTTGGTTCCGGGACAGTATCAGCCCCAGCATTTT. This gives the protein CASSLVPGQYQPQHF.

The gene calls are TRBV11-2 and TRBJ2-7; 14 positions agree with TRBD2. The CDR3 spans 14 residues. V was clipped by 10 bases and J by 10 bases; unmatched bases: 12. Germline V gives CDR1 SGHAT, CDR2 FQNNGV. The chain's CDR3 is CATSGTSGSSEQYF. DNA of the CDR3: TGTGCCACCTCCGGGACTAGCGGGAGTAGTGAACAGTACTTC.

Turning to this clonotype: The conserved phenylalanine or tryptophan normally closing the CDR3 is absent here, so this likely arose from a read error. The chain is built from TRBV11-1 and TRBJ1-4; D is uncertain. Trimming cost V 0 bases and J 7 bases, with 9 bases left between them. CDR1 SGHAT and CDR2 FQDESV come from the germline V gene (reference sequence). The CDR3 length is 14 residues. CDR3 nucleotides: TGTGCCAGCAGCTTAGCCCCGGGAGGTGAAAAACTGTTTCTT. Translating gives CASSLAPGGEKLFL.

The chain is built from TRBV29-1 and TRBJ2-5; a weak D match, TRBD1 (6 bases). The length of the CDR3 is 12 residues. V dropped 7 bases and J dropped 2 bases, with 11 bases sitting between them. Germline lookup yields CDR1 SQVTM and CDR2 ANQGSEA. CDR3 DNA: TGCAGCGGACTGACAGGTCAAGAGACCCAGTACTTC. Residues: CSGLTGQETQYF. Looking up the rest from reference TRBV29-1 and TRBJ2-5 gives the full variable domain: SAVISQKPSRDICQRGTSLTIQCQVDSQVTMMFWYRQQPGQSLTLIATANQGSEATYESGFVIDKFPISRPNLTFSTLTVSNMSPEDSSIYLCSGLTGQETQYFGPGTRLLVL.

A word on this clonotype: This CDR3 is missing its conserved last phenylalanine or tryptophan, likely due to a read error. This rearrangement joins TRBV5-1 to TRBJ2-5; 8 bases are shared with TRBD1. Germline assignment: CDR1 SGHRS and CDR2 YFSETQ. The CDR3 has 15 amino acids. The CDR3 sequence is CAGSLGTGRQETQYS. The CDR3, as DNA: TGTGCCGGCAGCTTGGGGACAGGCCGCCAAGAGACCCAGTACTCC.

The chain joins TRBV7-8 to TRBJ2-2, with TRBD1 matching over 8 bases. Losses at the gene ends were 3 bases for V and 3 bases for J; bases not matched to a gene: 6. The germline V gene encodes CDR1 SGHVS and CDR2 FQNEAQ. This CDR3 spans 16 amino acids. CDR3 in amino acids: CASSFKGQAHTGELFF. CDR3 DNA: TGTGCCAGCAGCTTCAAGGGACAGGCGCACACCGGGGAGCTGTTTTTT.